One TCR beta chain is described in this entry. Antigen unknown. TCRdb independently ran MiXCR on the 5' RACE reads; one entry per CDR3 protein. The sample has hundreds of thousands of distinct CDR3 sequences; about a sixth are singletons. This sample is part of a study of T-cell memory formation after mild COVID-19. The CDR3 runs 14 residues. Trimming took 4 bases from V and 5 from J; bases not matched to a gene: 8. Germline V CDR1 and CDR2: SGHRS, YFSETQ. Study conclusions and caveats: Clones that contracted from day 15 to 85 had balanced CD4/CD8; later expanders were CD4+ biased.

The sequence was obtained from a man aged 18-30 years who had mild COVID-19 (a few samples of this study predate the infection). Cell type and time point are not known. Sequencing was carried out using PBMCs or a T cell subset sorted from them (not recorded which). This sequence joins TRBV5-1 and TRBJ2-5; 7 nucleotides align to TRBD2. This chain's CDR3 is CASSHPEGGETQYF. The CDR3 DNA follows: TGCGCCAGCAGCCACCCGGAGGGAGGGGAGACCCAGTACTTC.